This entry is about one TCR beta chain. Its matching antigen is unknown. This sample is part of a study of T cells expressing NK-cell markers. Study background: CD3+CD56+NKG2C+, CD3+CD56+NKG2C- and CD3+CD56-NKG2C+ T cells, once sorted, supplied the TCR beta repertoires. Just one sequenced donor of eight was HCMV-seronegative, while seven were seropositive. Study outcomes and limitations: In several donors, dominant clonotypes made up about 28.3-65% of CD3+CD56-NKG2C+ cells.

CDR1 SGHRS and CDR2 YFSETQ come from the germline V gene. CDR3 size: 12 residues. As the method of synthesis, 5'RACE template switching with UMIs yielded TCR beta cDNA. TCRdb reprocessed the 5' RACE reads, with one entry per CDR3 protein and no DNA. Across about 410,000 distinct CDR3 sequences, the top ten clones capture 9.5% to 12% of the sample. Specimen: blood T cells: a sorted CD56 or NKG2C T cell subset, CD4+ or CD8+ T cells, or bulk PBMC T cells (not recorded which). The source is a woman aged 50 to 60 in good health. The chain couples TRBV5-1 to TRBJ2-7; TCRdb designates TRBD1, a call that cannot be tested without DNA. CDR3 protein: CASNALGREQYF.